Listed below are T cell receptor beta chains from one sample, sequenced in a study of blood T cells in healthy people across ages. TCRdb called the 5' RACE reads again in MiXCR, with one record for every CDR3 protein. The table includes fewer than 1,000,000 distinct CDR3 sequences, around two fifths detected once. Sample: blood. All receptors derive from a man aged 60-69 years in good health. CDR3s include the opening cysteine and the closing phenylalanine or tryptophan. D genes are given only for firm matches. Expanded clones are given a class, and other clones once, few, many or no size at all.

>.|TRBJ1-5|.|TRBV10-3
CAISEEIRSNQPQHF
TGTGCCATCAGTGAGGAGATCCGGAGCAATCAGCCCCAGCATTTT
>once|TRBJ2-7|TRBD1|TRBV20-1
CSARGDRGSYEQYF
TGCAGTGCTAGGGGGGACAGGGGTAGCTACGAGCAGTACTTC
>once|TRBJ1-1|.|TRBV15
CATSRGEAEAFF
TGTGCCACCAGCAGAGGGGAAGCTGAAGCTTTCTTT
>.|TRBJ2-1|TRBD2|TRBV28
CASSLWDSSGGDEQFF
TGTGCCAGCAGTTTATGGGACTCCTCGGGGGGGGATGAGCAGTTCTTC
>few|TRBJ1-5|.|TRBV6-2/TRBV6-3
CASSSDGTVGGRNQPQHF
TGTGCCAGCAGCTCGGACGGAACCGTAGGGGGACGGAATCAGCCCCAGCATTTT
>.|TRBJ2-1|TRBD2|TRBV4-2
CASSELTSGGRNNEQFF
TGTGCCAGCAGCGAACTGACTAGCGGGGGGAGGAACAATGAGCAGTTCTTC
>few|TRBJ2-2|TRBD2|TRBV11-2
CASRSGLAAGELFF
TGTGCCAGCAGGTCGGGACTAGCGGCCGGGGAGCTGTTTTTT
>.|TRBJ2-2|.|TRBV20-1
CSARITRTGELFF
TGCAGTGCTAGAATCACGAGAACCGGGGAGCTGTTTTTT
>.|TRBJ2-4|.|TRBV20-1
CSGVQGAKNIQYF
TGCAGTGGCGTCCAGGGGGCCAAAAACATTCAGTACTTC
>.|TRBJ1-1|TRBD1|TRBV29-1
CSVVTGGNVNTEAFF
TGCAGCGTTGTTACAGGGGGCAACGTGAACACTGAAGCTTTCTTT
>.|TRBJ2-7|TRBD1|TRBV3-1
CASSRDETGDPLRAQYF
TGTGCCAGCAGCCGAGACGAGACAGGGGACCCTCTTAGGGCCCAGTACTTC
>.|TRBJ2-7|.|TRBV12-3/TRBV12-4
CASSAGRGTDEQYF
TGTGCCAGCAGTGCGGGGCGGGGAACCGACGAGCAGTACTTC
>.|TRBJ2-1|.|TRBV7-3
CASSAYSGLQHSYNEQFF
TGTGCCAGCAGCGCCTACTCGGGACTTCAACATTCCTACAATGAGCAGTTCTTC
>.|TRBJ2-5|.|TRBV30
CAWSVDRGQETQYF
TGTGCCTGGAGTGTGGACCGGGGACAAGAGACCCAGTACTTC